This T cell receptor (beta chain) was identified in a study of CD8+ T cells in alopecia areata. The sample's treatment: oral pan-JAK inhibitor, 5-10 mg twice daily. It was cDNA, reverse transcribed from extracted RNA, that served as the sequencing template. Some clones are missing from TCRdb's copy, which holds only in-frame ones; the method was immunoSEQ multiplex PCR. This repertoire shows around 190,000 clones, approximately 57% found once; its top ten account for over 1%. This CDR3 comprises 15 residues. The V gene's germline CDR1 is SGHTA and CDR2 FQGNSA. Trimming cost V 1 base and J 2 bases, with 11 bases left between them.

The chain links TRBV7-2 to TRBJ1-1, with D hard to call. The source of this sequence is a human donor with alopecia areata. Sequenced here: CD4+ T cells sorted from blood, sampled at week 24, from a patient treated with tofacitinib. The CDR3 nucleotides are TGTGCCAGCAGCTTAGTCCAGAAAGTAAACACTGAAGCTTTCTTT. Encoded protein: CASSLVQKVNTEAFF.